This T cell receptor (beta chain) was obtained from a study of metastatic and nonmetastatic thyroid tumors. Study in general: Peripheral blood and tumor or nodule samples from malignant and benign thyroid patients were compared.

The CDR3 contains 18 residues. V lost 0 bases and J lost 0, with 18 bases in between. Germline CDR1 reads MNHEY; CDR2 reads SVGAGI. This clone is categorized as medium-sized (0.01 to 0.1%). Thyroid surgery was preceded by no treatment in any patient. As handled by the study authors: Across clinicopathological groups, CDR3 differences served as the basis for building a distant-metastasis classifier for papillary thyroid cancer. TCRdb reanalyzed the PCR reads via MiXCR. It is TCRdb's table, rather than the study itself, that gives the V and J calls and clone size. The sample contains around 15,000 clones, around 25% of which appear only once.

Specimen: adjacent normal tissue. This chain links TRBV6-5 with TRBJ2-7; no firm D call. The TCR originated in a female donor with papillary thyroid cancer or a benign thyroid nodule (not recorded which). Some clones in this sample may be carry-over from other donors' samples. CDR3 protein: CASSYSIGGVNYSYEQYF. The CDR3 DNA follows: TGTGCCAGCAGTTACTCGATCGGTGGCGTGAACTACTCCTACGAGCAGTACTTC.